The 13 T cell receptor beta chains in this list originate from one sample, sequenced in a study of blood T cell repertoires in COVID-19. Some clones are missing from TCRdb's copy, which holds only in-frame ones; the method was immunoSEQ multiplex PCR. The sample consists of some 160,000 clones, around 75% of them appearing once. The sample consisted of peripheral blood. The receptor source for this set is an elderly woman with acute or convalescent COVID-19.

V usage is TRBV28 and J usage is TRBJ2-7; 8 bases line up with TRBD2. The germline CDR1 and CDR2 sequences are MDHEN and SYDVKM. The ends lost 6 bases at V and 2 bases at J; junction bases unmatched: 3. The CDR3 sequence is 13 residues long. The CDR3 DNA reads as TGTGCCAGCAGGACGGGGGGGACCTACGAGCAGTACTTC. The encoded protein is CASRTGGTYEQYF.

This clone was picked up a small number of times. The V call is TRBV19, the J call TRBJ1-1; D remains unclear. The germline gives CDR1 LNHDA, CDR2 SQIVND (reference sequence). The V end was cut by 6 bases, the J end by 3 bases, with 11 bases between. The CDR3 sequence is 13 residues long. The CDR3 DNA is TGTGCCAGTAGCGTGAAGGGAGACACTGAAGCTTTCTTT. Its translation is CASSVKGDTEAFF. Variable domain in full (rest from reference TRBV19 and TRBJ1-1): DGGITQSPKYLFRKEGQNVTLSCEQNLNHDAMYWYRQDPGQGLRLIYYSQIVNDFQKGDIAEGYSVSREKKESFPLTVTSAQKNPTAFYLCASSVKGDTEAFFGQGTRLTVV.

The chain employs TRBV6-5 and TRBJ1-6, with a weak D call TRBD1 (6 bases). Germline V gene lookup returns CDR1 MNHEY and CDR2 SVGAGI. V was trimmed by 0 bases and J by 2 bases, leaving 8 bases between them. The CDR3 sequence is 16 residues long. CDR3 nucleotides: TGTGCCAGCAGTTACTCGCAGGGGACCTATAATTCACCCCTCCACTTT. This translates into CASSYSQGTYNSPLHF.

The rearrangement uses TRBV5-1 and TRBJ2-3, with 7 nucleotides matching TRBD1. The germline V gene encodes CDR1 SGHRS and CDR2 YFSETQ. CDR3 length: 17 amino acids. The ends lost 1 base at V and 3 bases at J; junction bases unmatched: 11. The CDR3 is CASSLFGGQAPTDTQYF. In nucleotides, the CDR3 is TGCGCCAGCAGCTTGTTTGGAGGACAGGCACCAACAGATACGCAGTATTTT.

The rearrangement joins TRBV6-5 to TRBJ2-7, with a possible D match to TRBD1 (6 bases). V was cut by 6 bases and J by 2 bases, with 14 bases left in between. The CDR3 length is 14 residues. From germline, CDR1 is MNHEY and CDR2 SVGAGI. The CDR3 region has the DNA TGTGCCAGCAGCGTCCAGGGGATCGCCTACGAGCAGTACTTC. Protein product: CASSVQGIAYEQYF.

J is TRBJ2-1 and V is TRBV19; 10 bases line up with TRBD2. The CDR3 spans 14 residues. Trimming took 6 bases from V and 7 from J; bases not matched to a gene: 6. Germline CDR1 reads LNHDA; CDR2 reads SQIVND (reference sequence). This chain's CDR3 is CASRSSGGTNEQFF. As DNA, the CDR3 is TGTGCCAGTAGATCTAGCGGGGGTACGAATGAGCAGTTCTTC.

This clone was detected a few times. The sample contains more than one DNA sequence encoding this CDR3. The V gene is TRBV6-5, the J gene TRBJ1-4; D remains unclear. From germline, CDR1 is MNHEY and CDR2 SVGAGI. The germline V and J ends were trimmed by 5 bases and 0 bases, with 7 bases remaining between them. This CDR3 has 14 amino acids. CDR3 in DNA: TGTGCCAGCAGTAGCGGGGCAACTAATGAAAAACTGTTTTTT. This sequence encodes CASSSGATNEKLFF.

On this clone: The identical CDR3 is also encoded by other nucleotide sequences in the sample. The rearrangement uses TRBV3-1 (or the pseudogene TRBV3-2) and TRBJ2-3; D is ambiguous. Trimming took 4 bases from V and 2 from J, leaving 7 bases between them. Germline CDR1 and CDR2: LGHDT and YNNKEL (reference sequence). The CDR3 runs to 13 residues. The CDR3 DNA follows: TGTGCCAGCAGCCCCCTATCCACAGATACGCAGTATTTT. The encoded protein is CASSPLSTDTQYF.

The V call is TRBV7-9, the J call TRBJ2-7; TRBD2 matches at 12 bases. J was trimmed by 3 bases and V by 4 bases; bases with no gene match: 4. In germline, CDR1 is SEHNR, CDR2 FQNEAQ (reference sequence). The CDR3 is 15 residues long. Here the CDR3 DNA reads TGTGCCAGCAGCTATCCTAGCGGGGGGGTCTACGAGCAGTACTTC. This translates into CASSYPSGGVYEQYF.

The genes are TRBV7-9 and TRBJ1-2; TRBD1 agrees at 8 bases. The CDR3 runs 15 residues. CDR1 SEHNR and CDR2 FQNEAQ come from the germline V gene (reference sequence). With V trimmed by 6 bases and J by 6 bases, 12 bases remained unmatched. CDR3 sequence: CASSVTGDSSDGYTF. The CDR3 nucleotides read TGTGCCAGCAGTGTGACAGGGGACAGTTCTGATGGCTACACCTTC.

CDR3 nucleotides: TGTGCCAGCAGTCCTTCAGGGGCGTGGGAAAAACTGTTTTTT. It yields the protein CASSPSGAWEKLFF. J is TRBJ1-4 and V is TRBV27, with TRBD1 as a possible D gene (6 bases). Trimming took 5 bases from V and 8 from J, leaving 15 bases between them. The CDR3 is 14 amino acids. Germline CDR1 and CDR2: MNHEY and SMNVEV (reference sequence).

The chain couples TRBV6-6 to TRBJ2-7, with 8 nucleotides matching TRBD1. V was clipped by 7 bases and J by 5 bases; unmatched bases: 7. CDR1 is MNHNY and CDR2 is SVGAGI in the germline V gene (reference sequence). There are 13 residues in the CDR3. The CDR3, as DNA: TGTGCCAGCACCCCAGGGGGCGGCGACGAGCAGTACTTC. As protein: CASTPGGGDEQYF.

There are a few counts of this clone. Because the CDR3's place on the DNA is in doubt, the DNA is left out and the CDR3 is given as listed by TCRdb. The CDR3: CASSSSGTGLDEQYF. The chain uses TRBV6-5 and TRBJ2-7; TRBD1 is taken as the D call from the table, unchecked against the DNA. Germline V CDR1 and CDR2: MNHEY, SVGAGI. The CDR3 has 15 amino acids, counting both end residues.